This is a list of T cell receptor beta chains from one sample in a study of cytomegalovirus exposure and HLA in healthy donors. Clones were sequenced by immunoSEQ multiplex PCR, and TCRdb holds only the in-frame ones, with some missing. The profile shows some 170,000 clones, roughly 76% of them singletons. Sequencing was carried out using PBMCs. These receptors came from a woman aged 18 to 35 in good health and CMV-seropositive. CDR3s include the opening cysteine and the closing phenylalanine or tryptophan. The D gene is left open where the match is weak. Clone size appears in some rows only: once, few, many, or a class for an expanded clone.

v_gene: TRBV4-1; j_gene: TRBJ2-1; d_gene: TRBD2; abundance: few; CDR3aa: CASSQDGGGSYNEQFF; CDR3nt: TGCGCCAGCAGCCAAGACGGCGGGGGCTCCTACAATGAGCAGTTCTTC
v_gene: TRBV7-9; j_gene: TRBJ1-1; d_gene: TRBD1; abundance: NA; CDR3aa: CASSLALGQGTNTEAFF; CDR3nt: TGTGCCAGCAGCTTAGCGTTGGGACAGGGTACCAACACTGAAGCTTTCTTT
v_gene: TRBV10-3; j_gene: TRBJ2-7; d_gene: NA; abundance: few; CDR3aa: CAISADSLSSYEQYF; CDR3nt: TGTGCCATCAGTGCCGACTCACTTAGCTCCTACGAGCAGTACTTC
v_gene: TRBV11-3; j_gene: TRBJ2-7; d_gene: NA; abundance: NA; CDR3aa: CASSLTVSYEQYF; CDR3nt: TGTGCCAGCAGCTTGACAGTATCCTACGAGCAGTACTTC
v_gene: TRBV7-2; j_gene: TRBJ2-1; d_gene: TRBD2; abundance: NA; CDR3aa: CASSFSSGGSYNEQFF; CDR3nt: TGTGCCAGCAGCTTTAGTAGCGGGGGGTCATACAATGAGCAGTTCTTC
v_gene: TRBV5-4; j_gene: TRBJ1-2; d_gene: NA; abundance: NA; CDR3aa: CASSGLKQGRDALYGYTF; CDR3nt: TGTGCCAGCAGCGGACTCAAACAGGGACGGGACGCACTCTATGGCTACACCTTC
v_gene: TRBV5-1; j_gene: TRBJ1-1; d_gene: TRBD1; abundance: NA; CDR3aa: CASSPRQGRDTEAFF; CDR3nt: TGCGCCAGCAGCCCGCGACAGGGCAGGGACACTGAAGCTTTCTTT
v_gene: TRBV6-5; j_gene: TRBJ2-7; d_gene: TRBD1; abundance: once; CDR3aa: CASSDTYRGNEQYF; CDR3nt: TGTGCCAGCAGTGACACTTACAGGGGAAACGAGCAGTACTTC
v_gene: TRBV5-8; j_gene: TRBJ1-2; d_gene: NA; abundance: NA; CDR3aa: CASSLTEEFHGYTF; CDR3nt: TGTGCCAGCAGCTTGACGGAGGAATTCCATGGCTACACCTTC
v_gene: TRBV6-6; j_gene: TRBJ1-4; d_gene: TRBD1; abundance: NA; CDR3aa: CASRPGGGEKLFF; CDR3nt: TGTGCCAGCAGGCCAGGGGGCGGTGAAAAACTGTTTTTT
v_gene: TRBV7-9; j_gene: TRBJ2-5; d_gene: NA; abundance: few; CDR3aa: CASRFPDQETQYF; CDR3nt: TGTGCCAGCAGGTTCCCCGACCAAGAGACCCAGTACTTC
v_gene: TRBV7-9; j_gene: TRBJ2-3; d_gene: TRBD1; abundance: NA; CDR3aa: CASTPRAGQGASDTQYF; CDR3nt: TGTGCCAGCACCCCCCGAGCAGGGCAGGGGGCCTCTGATACGCAGTATTTT
v_gene: TRBV29-1; j_gene: TRBJ2-5; d_gene: NA; abundance: NA; CDR3aa: CSVEGSQGTQETQYF; CDR3nt: TGCAGCGTTGAAGGGTCACAGGGGACTCAAGAGACCCAGTACTTC
v_gene: TRBV30; j_gene: TRBJ2-3; d_gene: NA; abundance: NA; CDR3aa: CAWRAGSGSNQPQYF; CDR3nt: TGTGCCTGGCGCGCGGGATCGGGGAGCAATCAGCCCCAGTATTTT
v_gene: TRBV10-3; j_gene: TRBJ2-7; d_gene: NA; abundance: once; CDR3aa: CAISDPRWYEQYF; CDR3nt: TGTGCCATCAGTGACCCCCGGTGGTACGAGCAGTACTTC
v_gene: TRBV7-8; j_gene: TRBJ2-3; d_gene: NA; abundance: NA; CDR3aa: CASSLVEIGTDTQYF; CDR3nt: TGTGCCAGCAGCTTAGTTGAGATCGGCACAGATACGCAGTATTTT
v_gene: TRBV6-5; j_gene: TRBJ1-6; d_gene: TRBD1; abundance: NA; CDR3aa: CASSYSEGAGSPLHF; CDR3nt: TGTGCCAGCAGTTACTCAGAGGGGGCCGGTTCACCCCTCCACTTT
v_gene: TRBV18; j_gene: TRBJ1-6; d_gene: NA; abundance: NA; CDR3aa: CASSPQDGAGGGLHF; CDR3nt: TGTGCCAGCTCACCGCAGGACGGTGCGGGCGGGGGCCTCCACTTT
v_gene: TRBV14; j_gene: TRBJ2-7; d_gene: NA; abundance: NA; CDR3aa: CASSESPSWREQYF; CDR3nt: TGTGCCAGCAGCGAGTCCCCCTCTTGGAGGGAGCAGTACTTC
v_gene: TRBV27; j_gene: TRBJ2-2; d_gene: TRBD1; abundance: NA; CDR3aa: CASNGGDRGRGELFF; CDR3nt: TGTGCCAGCAATGGAGGAGACAGGGGAAGAGGGGAGCTGTTTTTT
v_gene: TRBV19; j_gene: TRBJ2-5; d_gene: NA; abundance: NA; CDR3aa: CASSGQGLQETQYF; CDR3nt: TGTGCCAGTAGTGGCCAGGGGCTCCAAGAGACCCAGTACTTC
v_gene: TRBV5-1; j_gene: TRBJ2-5; d_gene: TRBD2; abundance: NA; CDR3aa: CASSLAGRQETQYF; CDR3nt: TGCGCCAGCAGCTTAGCGGGGAGACAAGAGACCCAGTACTTC
v_gene: TRBV5-1; j_gene: TRBJ1-5; d_gene: TRBD1; abundance: NA; CDR3aa: CASSLTGDQPQHF; CDR3nt: TGCGCCAGCAGCTTGACAGGGGATCAGCCCCAGCATTTT
v_gene: TRBV5-1; j_gene: TRBJ2-1; d_gene: NA; abundance: NA; CDR3aa: CASSHLYYNEQFF; CDR3nt: TGCGCCAGCAGCCATCTCTACTACAATGAGCAGTTCTTC
v_gene: TRBV6-5; j_gene: TRBJ1-2; d_gene: TRBD1; abundance: NA; CDR3aa: CASSYSGQEYGYTF; CDR3nt: TGTGCCAGCAGTTACTCGGGACAGGAGTATGGCTACACCTTC
v_gene: TRBV5-4; j_gene: TRBJ1-1; d_gene: NA; abundance: NA; CDR3aa: CASSLTGNTEAFF; CDR3nt: TGTGCCAGCAGCTTGACAGGGAACACTGAAGCTTTCTTT
v_gene: TRBV5-6; j_gene: TRBJ1-1; d_gene: NA; abundance: NA; CDR3aa: CASSWGGVMDTEAFF; CDR3nt: TGTGCCAGCAGCTGGGGGGGGGTAATGGACACTGAAGCTTTCTTT
v_gene: TRBV7-9; j_gene: TRBJ1-1; d_gene: NA; abundance: NA; CDR3aa: CASSPPGGWAFF; CDR3nt: TGTGCCAGCAGCCCACCGGGGGGATGGGCTTTCTTT